Below are 16 T cell receptor beta chains sequenced from a single sample in a study of T-cell memory formation after mild COVID-19. TCRdb re-derived calls from the 5' RACE reads in MiXCR, one entry per CDR3 protein. The data contain 270,000 or so distinct CDR3 sequences, 15% to 20% of them seen just once; the ten biggest clones take up 23%. The source material was PBMCs or a T cell subset sorted from them (not recorded which). These receptors came from a man younger than 35 who had mild COVID-19 (a few samples of this study predate the infection). Cell type and time point are not known.

DNA for the CDR3: TGTGCCAGCAGCCCGGTCTCTGGAAACACCATATATTTT. Amino acid sequence: CASSPVSGNTIYF. This sequence joins TRBV6-6 and TRBJ1-3; D gene unclear. Germline-derived CDR1 and CDR2 are MNHNY and SVGAGI (reference sequence). V was trimmed by 6 bases and J by 0 bases, leaving 6 bases between them. CDR3 length equals 13 residues.

This chain links TRBV7-2 with TRBJ2-3, with a tentative D call TRBD2 (6 bases). The CDR3 contains 15 residues. CDR1 is SGHTA and CDR2 is FQGNSA in the germline V gene. V was shortened by 5 bases and J by 7 bases, with 19 bases between the two germline ends. This CDR3 is CASSRDSRYAYTQYF. The CDR3 nucleotides read TGTGCCAGCAGCCGGGACTCCCGCTACGCGTATACGCAGTATTTT.

The rearrangement joins TRBV7-2 to TRBJ2-7; 7 bases fit TRBD2. This CDR3 contains 13 residues. Trimming took 5 bases from V and 7 from J; bases not matched to a gene: 8. Germline-derived CDR1 and CDR2 are SGHTA and FQGNSA. CDR3 DNA sequence: TGTGCCAGCAGCCCCCAGCGGGGTACGGAGCAGTACGTC. This gives the protein CASSPQRGTEQYV.

This clonotype came up a few times. The chain links TRBV5-1 to TRBJ2-5; 13 nucleotides line up with TRBD2. Germline trimming cut 4 bases from V and 4 bases from J; bases unmatched to any gene: 10. The CDR3 covers 17 residues. The germline V gene encodes CDR1 SGHRS and CDR2 YFSETQ. Written as DNA, the CDR3 is TGCGCCAGCAGCGGAGGATCGGGACTAGCGGGGCGAGAGACCCAGTACTTC. As protein: CASSGGSGLAGRETQYF.

In its sample, this clonotype was seen a few times. The chain carries TRBV6-6 and TRBJ2-5; a weak D match, TRBD1 (6 bases). This CDR3 has 13 amino acids. CDR1 MNHNY and CDR2 SVGAGI come from the germline V gene (reference sequence). V shed 1 base and J shed 3 bases, with 6 bases lying between them. CDR3 amino acids: CASSYYREETQYF. For the CDR3, the DNA is TGTGCCAGCAGTTACTACAGGGAAGAGACCCAGTACTTC.

This clonotype was counted between two and nine times. The V call is TRBV25-1, the J call TRBJ2-5; D is undetermined. Germline values: CDR1 MGHDK, CDR2 SYGVNS. Trimming shortened V by 3 bases and J by 5 bases, and 10 bases separated the two germline ends. This CDR3 contains 13 residues. The CDR3 region is CASSDPRWETQYF. The CDR3 DNA is TGTGCCAGCAGTGACCCCAGGTGGGAGACCCAGTACTTC. Full variable domain (missing parts from reference TRBV25-1 and TRBJ2-5): EADIYQTPRYLVIGTGKKITLECSQTMGHDKMYWYQQDPGMELHLIHYSYGVNSTEKGDLSSESTVSRIRTEHFPLTLESARPSHTSQYLCASSDPRWETQYFGPGTRLLVL.

This rearrangement joins TRBV27 to TRBJ2-7; TRBD1 agrees at 10 bases. CDR1 is MNHEY and CDR2 is SMNVEV in the germline V gene (reference sequence). The junction had 4 bases not matched to a gene; V was cut back by 5 bases and J by 6 bases. This CDR3 region has 13 residues. This CDR3 is CASSTGQGSEQYF. CDR3 bases: TGTGCCAGCAGTACGGGACAGGGGAGCGAGCAGTACTTC.

The chain has TRBV6-2 or TRBV6-3 and TRBJ1-5; no clear D. Germline-derived CDR1 and CDR2 are MNHEY and SVGEGT. The CDR3 contains 15 residues. Trimming stripped 4 bases from V and 0 bases from J, with 10 bases between. The CDR3 reads CASSFRLYSNQPQHF. The CDR3 nucleotides read TGTGCCAGCAGTTTCCGATTATATAGCAATCAGCCCCAGCATTTT.

This clonotype has just a few counts. The J gene is TRBJ2-7, the V gene TRBV20-1; D remains unclear. Trimming took 3 bases from V and 12 from J, leaving 9 bases between them. CDR1 and CDR2 from the germline V gene are DFQATT and SNEGSKA (reference sequence). CDR3 length equals 9 residues. In DNA form, the CDR3 reads TGCAGTGCTAGGGGGAAGGTGTACGTC. Amino acid sequence: CSARGKVYV.

This clonotype was counted a few times. The chain recombines TRBV5-1 with TRBJ1-1; no reliable D call. V gave up 0 bases and J gave up 1 base, with 7 bases separating them. The CDR3 has 14 amino acids. Germline lookup yields CDR1 SGHRS and CDR2 YFSETQ. The CDR3 is CASSLAGPNTEAFF. CDR3 nucleotide sequence: TGCGCCAGCAGCTTGGCCGGCCCGAACACTGAAGCTTTCTTT.

This clonotype came up a few times. The CDR3 DNA is TGCGCCAGCAGCACGGGCCAGGGATTCGAGACCCAGTACTTC. Protein sequence: CASSTGQGFETQYF. This chain connects TRBV5-1 to TRBJ2-5; TRBD1 might be the D (5 bases). The V gene's germline CDR1 is SGHRS and CDR2 YFSETQ. The V and J ends lost 4 bases and 5 bases respectively, with 15 bases between them. This CDR3 spans 14 amino acids.

J is TRBJ2-3 and V is TRBV2, with D perhaps matching TRBD1 or TRBD2 (6 bases each). V gave up 4 bases and J gave up 6 bases, with 11 bases separating them. The CDR3 has 13 residues. CDR1 SNHLY and CDR2 FYNNEI come from the germline V gene. The CDR3 DNA follows: TGTGCCAGCAGTGCGGAAGGGGGGGATACGCAGTATTTT. It is translated as CASSAEGGDTQYF.

V gene TRBV5-1 combines with J gene TRBJ1-2; 8 bases agree with TRBD1. CDR1 and CDR2 (germline): SGHRS, YFSETQ. This CDR3 spans 15 amino acids. Trimming cost V 7 bases and J 4 bases; bases outside gene matches: 12. The DNA for the CDR3 is TGCGCCAGCCGAAAGGACAGGGAGTCTCTCTATGGCTACACCTTC. It codes for CASRKDRESLYGYTF.

This clonotype turned up a few times. The chain couples TRBV5-6 to TRBJ2-1; maybe TRBD2 (6 bases). CDR1 is SGHDT and CDR2 is YYEEEE in the germline V gene. The germline V and J ends were trimmed by 0 bases and 10 bases, with 17 bases remaining between them. This CDR3 contains 15 residues. The CDR3 here is CASSLGAGPSGEQFF. CDR3 DNA sequence: TGTGCCAGCAGCTTGGGGGCGGGGCCCTCAGGGGAGCAGTTCTTC.

This clonotype showed up just a few times. The J gene is TRBJ2-7, the V gene TRBV6-5; 8 positions agree with TRBD1. V dropped 10 bases and J dropped 4; count of bases not matched to a gene: 12. The CDR3 length is 14 residues. CDR1 and CDR2 (germline): MNHEY, SVGAGI. The CDR3 nucleotides are TGTGCCACCCAAAGACAGGGGTTGGATTACGAGCAGTACTTC. It translates to CATQRQGLDYEQYF.

V and J are TRBV5-1 and TRBJ2-7; TRBD1 might be the D (5 bases). The germline CDR1 and CDR2 sequences are SGHRS and YFSETQ. V was trimmed by 0 bases and J by 3 bases, leaving 10 bases between them. There are 14 residues in the CDR3. The CDR3 loop reads CASSLDRTHYEQYF. The CDR3 DNA reads as TGCGCCAGCAGCTTGGACAGGACCCACTACGAGCAGTACTTC.